This is a list of T cell receptor beta chains from one sample in a study of T cells after yellow fever vaccination. Each CDR3 protein gets one entry after TCRdb re-called the 5' RACE reads with MiXCR. The sample comprises just under 600,000 distinct CDR3 sequences, around an eighth of which are singletons, and roughly an eighth rests with the top ten. Sample: PBMCs, taken on the day of the yellow fever booster vaccination. Every receptor here comes from a man aged 25 to 40 who received the YFV17D yellow fever vaccine. Both conserved end residues are part of each CDR3. Fields, in order: J gene, CDR3 length, D gene, clone size, V gene, CDR3 DNA, CDR3 protein. D genes are given only for firm matches. Clone size is given for some rows only: seen once, a few or many times, or a class if the clone is expanded.

>TRBJ2-4|18|TRBD1|many|TRBV28
TGTGCCAGCCGAAGACAGGGGGAGAAATCCCTGGCCAAAAACATTCAGTACTTC
CASRRQGEKSLAKNIQYF
>TRBJ2-3|14|-|few|TRBV5-1
TGCGCCAGCAGAGTTGAGCTAGGGGCAGATACGCAGTATTTT
CASRVELGADTQYF
>TRBJ2-3|15|-|few|TRBV20-1
TGCAGTGCTAGAGATGAACGCCTACGGACAGATACGCAGTATTTT
CSARDERLRTDTQYF
>TRBJ1-4|13|-|few|TRBV20-1
TGCAGTGCCGGGCGGGGGGCTACTGAAAAACTGTTTTTT
CSAGRGATEKLFF
>TRBJ1-1|19|TRBD1|many|TRBV5-1
TGCGCCAGCAGCTCTAGTCCTCCGGGACAGGGGGGGTTTTTCTCTGAAGCTTTCTTT
CASSSSPPGQGGFFSEAFF
>TRBJ2-7|12|-|many|TRBV12-3/TRBV12-4
TGTGCCAGCAGCCCAATGGGCTACGAGCAGTACTTC
CASSPMGYEQYF
>TRBJ1-6|15|TRBD1|-|TRBV15
TGTGCCACCAGCAGACAACAGGGGGCAAATTCACCCCTCCACTTT
CATSRQQGANSPLHF
>TRBJ2-7|13|-|-|TRBV20-1
TGCAGTGCCCAACCAATAGGGTCCTACGAGCAGTACTTC
CSAQPIGSYEQYF
>TRBJ1-1|17|-|-|TRBV6-1
TGTGCCAGCATCGTAATAGACCCGTACGAGGGGAACACTGAAGCTTTCTTT
CASIVIDPYEGNTEAFF
>TRBJ2-7|14|-|-|TRBV20-1
TGCAGTGCTATTAAGGACGGGAGAGCCTACGAGCAGTACTTC
CSAIKDGRAYEQYF
>TRBJ1-2|13|-|-|TRBV30
TGTGCCTGCCACAGCTACGCGAACTATGGCTACACCTTC
CACHSYANYGYTF
>TRBJ1-1|13|-|-|TRBV6-5
TGTGCCAGCAGTTATTTAAAGAACACTGAAGCTTTCTTT
CASSYLKNTEAFF
>TRBJ2-1|16|-|few|TRBV10-3
TGTGCCATCAGTGCAGGTCAGGGCCCCCCTTGGAATGGGGAGTTCTTC
CAISAGQGPPWNGEFF
>TRBJ2-1|15|-|many|TRBV5-1
TGCGCCAGCAGCTTGGTAGCAGGCGGTAACAATGAGCAGTTCTTC
CASSLVAGGNNEQFF
>TRBJ1-2|16|-|-|TRBV12-3/TRBV12-4
TGTGCCAGCAGTTCCTGGGCAGGAAGTTCTATGGAGGGCTACACCTTC
CASSSWAGSSMEGYTF
>TRBJ2-2|15|TRBD1|-|TRBV6-1
TGTGCCAGCAGTAGGACAGGTCCGAACACCGGGGAGCTGTTTTTT
CASSRTGPNTGELFF
>TRBJ1-1|13|-|few|TRBV18
TGTGCCAGCGGGCCGGGCTTGAACACTGAAGCTTTCTTT
CASGPGLNTEAFF
>TRBJ2-1|15|-|-|TRBV6-5
TGTGCCAGCAGTTCGTGGACGGATTTTTACAATGAGCAGTTCTTC
CASSSWTDFYNEQFF
>TRBJ2-7|14|-|few|TRBV11-2
TGTGCCAGCAGTCGAAGTAGGGGGATAGGTCAGCAGTACTTC
CASSRSRGIGQQYF
>TRBJ2-5|13|-|few|TRBV10-2
TGCGCCAGCAGTTTGCATAAACAAGAGACCCAGTACTTC
CASSLHKQETQYF
>TRBJ1-6|15|-|-|TRBV18
TGTGCCAGCTCACCACCGGGAGGGCCGGGTTCACCCCTCCACTTT
CASSPPGGPGSPLHF
>TRBJ1-1|16|-|-|TRBV18
TGTGCCAGCTCACAATCCGGACAGATACCCAGGACTGAAGCTTTCTTT
CASSQSGQIPRTEAFF
>TRBJ2-7|12|-|-|TRBV29-1
TGCAGCGTAGCTAGCGCCCTCTACGAGCAGTACTTC
CSVASALYEQYF
>TRBJ2-1|16|TRBD2|few|TRBV3-1
TGTGCCAGCAGCCAGGCCAGCGGGAGGACCTACAATGAGCAGTTCTTC
CASSQASGRTYNEQFF
>TRBJ2-1|14|TRBD2|-|TRBV9
TGTGCCAGCAACCCGGGAGGGACCGACAATGAGCAGTTCTTC
CASNPGGTDNEQFF
>TRBJ2-7|16|-|few|TRBV7-8
TGTGCCAGCAGCCACGGAATCTGGGGGGTCTCCTACGAGCAGTACTTC
CASSHGIWGVSYEQYF
>TRBJ2-7|17|TRBD2|few|TRBV20-1
TGCAGTGCTAATCCGAGGGGCAGCGGGACTAGCGGGAGAGGGGAGTACTTC
CSANPRGSGTSGRGEYF
>TRBJ2-7|16|-|-|TRBV4-3
TGCGCCAGCAGCCAAGATGGGGGGACAGTGTCCTACGAGCAGTACTTC
CASSQDGGTVSYEQYF
>TRBJ1-1|18|-|few|TRBV5-6
TGTGCCAGCAGCGCCTCCCCTGTGGGGGGATATGGGAACACTGAAGCTTTCTTT
CASSASPVGGYGNTEAFF
>TRBJ2-7|15|TRBD2|-|TRBV7-9
TGTGCCAGCAGCTCGGCTAGCGGGACGCCCTACGAGCAGTACTTC
CASSSASGTPYEQYF
>TRBJ1-2|10|-|-|TRBV5-8
TGTGCCAGCAGCTTAACGAGGGTGTCCTTC
CASSLTRVSF
>TRBJ2-5|15|-|few|TRBV20-1
TGCAGTGCTAGACCTATTATAGCGATCTTAAAGACCCAGTACTTC
CSARPIIAILKTQYF
>TRBJ1-1|12|-|-|TRBV20-1
TGCAGTGCTCGTAGGGACTCCACTGAAGCTTTCTTT
CSARRDSTEAFF
>TRBJ2-5|13|TRBD1|few|TRBV7-3
TGTGCCAGCAGCCAGTCAGGGGGCGAGACCCAGTACTTC
CASSQSGGETQYF
>TRBJ2-1|14|TRBD2|few|TRBV6-5
TGTGCCAGCAGTTACATCGCGGGAGGGAATGAGCAGTTCTTC
CASSYIAGGNEQFF
>TRBJ2-7|15|TRBD1|few|TRBV28
TGTGCCAGCAGATATTCCGGGACAGGGAGTACGTTGCAGTACTTC
CASRYSGTGSTLQYF
>TRBJ2-1|14|TRBD1|few|TRBV5-1
TGCGCCAGCAATACAGGGGAGTTCAGGAATGAGCAGTTCTTC
CASNTGEFRNEQFF
>TRBJ2-7|14|TRBD2|-|TRBV12-3/TRBV12-4
TGTGCCAGCAGTCGGGGCGGGAGCCTCCACGAGCAGTACTTC
CASSRGGSLHEQYF
>TRBJ2-6|15|-|few|TRBV30
TGTGCCTGGAGTAGAACACACTCTGGGGCCAACGTCCTGACTTTC
CAWSRTHSGANVLTF
>TRBJ2-3|17|TRBD2|-|TRBV12-3/TRBV12-4
TGTGCCTCCTGCCTAAGACTGACTAGCGGGAGCACAGATACGCAGTATTTT
CASCLRLTSGSTDTQYF
>TRBJ2-2|11|-|few|TRBV10-3
TGTGCCGTCTTCTATGGCGGGGAGCTGTTTTTT
CAVFYGGELFF
>TRBJ2-7|12|-|few|TRBV6-2/TRBV6-3
TGTGCCAGCACAAGCACCGTCTACGAGCAGTACTTC
CASTSTVYEQYF
>TRBJ2-7|16|TRBD2|-|TRBV5-1
TGCGCCAGCAGCTTGGCCCTTACTAGCGGACGCAACGAGCAGTACTTC
CASSLALTSGRNEQYF
>TRBJ2-1|13|-|-|TRBV11-2
TGTGCCAGCAGCTTAACGGGCCTGCGTGAGCAGTTCTTC
CASSLTGLREQFF
>TRBJ2-3|12|-|few|TRBV7-9
TGTGCCAGCAGCTTAACTAGCTCGGCGCAGTATTTT
CASSLTSSAQYF
>TRBJ2-1|13|TRBD2|few|TRBV19
TGTGCCAGTAGTCTAGCGGGAGGGTTTGAGCAGTTCTTC
CASSLAGGFEQFF
>TRBJ1-2|11|-|-|TRBV29-1
TGCAGCGTGGGGGGGGACGGGGAGGCCACCTTC
CSVGGDGEATF
>TRBJ2-1|12|-|-|TRBV7-2
TGTGCCAGCAGCCTACAGGGTTCTGAGCAGTTCTTC
CASSLQGSEQFF
>TRBJ2-1|15|-|many|TRBV7-2
TGTGCCAGCAGCTCAGCACGGACTGGCCACAATGAGCAGTTCTTC
CASSSARTGHNEQFF
>TRBJ2-1|13|TRBD2|-|TRBV12-3/TRBV12-4
TGTGCCAGCAGTTTTGGACTAGCGTATGAGCAGTTCTTC
CASSFGLAYEQFF